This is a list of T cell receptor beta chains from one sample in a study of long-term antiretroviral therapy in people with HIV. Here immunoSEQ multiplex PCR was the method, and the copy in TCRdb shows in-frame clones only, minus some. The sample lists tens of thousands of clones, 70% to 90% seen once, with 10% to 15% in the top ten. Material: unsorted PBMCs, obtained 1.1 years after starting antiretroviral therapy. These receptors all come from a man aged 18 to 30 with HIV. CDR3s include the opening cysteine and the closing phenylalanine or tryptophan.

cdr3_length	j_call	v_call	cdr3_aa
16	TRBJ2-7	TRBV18	CASSPPPSGETYEQYF
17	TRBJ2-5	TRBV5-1	CASSKGTSGGAQETQYF
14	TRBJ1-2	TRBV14	CASSQQEGRYGYTF
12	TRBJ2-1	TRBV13	CASSQSPHEQFF
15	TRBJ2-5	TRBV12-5	CASYTSNSAQETQYF
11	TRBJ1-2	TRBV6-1	CASSPNRGYTF
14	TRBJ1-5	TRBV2	CASSAGWGGQPQHF
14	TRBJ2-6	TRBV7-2	CASSLASGANVLTF
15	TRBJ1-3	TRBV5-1	CASSSGVLSGNTIYF
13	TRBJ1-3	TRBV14	CASSQDRRNTIYF
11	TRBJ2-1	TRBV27	CASSKVNEQFF
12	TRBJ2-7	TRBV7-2	CASSLWGYEQYF
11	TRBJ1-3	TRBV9	CASGVGNTIYF
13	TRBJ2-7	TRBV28	CASSLFAYYEQYF